This T cell receptor beta chain is from a study of metastatic and nonmetastatic thyroid tumors. Study background: Comparative analysis of repertoires was undertaken across blood and tumor or nodule tissue obtained from malignant and benign thyroid patients.

About this clone itself: Antigen unknown.

V gave up 8 bases and J gave up 6 bases, with 13 bases separating them. The germline V gene encodes CDR1 MNHNS and CDR2 SASEGT. The CDR3 totals 13 residues. Authors' methods: CDR3 was compared across clinicopathological groups, and the resulting differences were used to build a distant-metastasis classifier for papillary thyroid cancer. Via MiXCR, TCRdb re-called the PCR reads. The authors' filters were not applied to this entry. Seen here are over 50,000 clones, roughly 29% observed once, and the top ten hold 15%. Study-level findings and limits: Relative to benign nodules, malignant thyroid tumors were reportedly characterized by significantly elevated TCR beta diversity in blood and tumor.

Thyroid surgery had not been preceded by any treatment in any patient. The sequence derives from a female donor with papillary thyroid cancer or a benign thyroid nodule (not recorded which). Some clones in this sample may be carry-over from other donors' samples. The sample was blood. The chain employs TRBV6-1 and TRBJ2-2, with TRBD1 as a possible D gene (6 bases). DNA of the CDR3: TGTGCCAGCCGTACAGGGTCGGCCGGGGAGCTGTTTTTT. It is translated as CASRTGSAGELFF.